These T cell receptor beta chains were read from a single sample in a study of molecular identifiers for immune sequencing clone quantification. Each CDR3 protein gets one entry after TCRdb re-called the PCR reads with MiXCR. The sample has hundreds of thousands of distinct CDR3 sequences; 24% are singletons. The sequenced sample was naive CD8+ T cells from blood, with Jurkat cell RNA spiked in. All receptors come from a human donor in good health. Some libraries in this study had Jurkat cell RNA spiked in. CDR3s include the opening cysteine and the closing phenylalanine or tryptophan. Fields, in order: J gene, clone size, D gene, V gene, CDR3 protein, CDR3 DNA. The D gene is left open where the match is weak. The size entry is marked missing in some rows and otherwise reads once, few, many or a size class.

>TRBJ1-5|few|-|TRBV27
CASSPLRAYSNQPQHF
TGTGCCAGCAGTCCCTTGCGGGCATATAGCAATCAGCCCCAGCATTTT
>TRBJ2-5|few|-|TRBV4-1
CASSLSMAADQETQYF
TGCGCCAGCAGCCTGAGCATGGCGGCCGACCAAGAGACCCAGTACTTC
>TRBJ1-3|-|-|TRBV3-1
CASSPARPSGNTIYF
TGTGCCAGCAGCCCGGCCCGACCCTCTGGAAACACCATATATTTT
>TRBJ1-1|many|-|TRBV5-1
CASSFSQGMNTEAFF
TGCGCCAGCAGCTTTTCCCAGGGGATGAACACTGAAGCTTTCTTT
>TRBJ1-1|many|-|TRBV27
CASSLGGAGTEAFF
TGTGCCAGCAGCTTGGGCGGGGCAGGCACTGAAGCTTTCTTT
>TRBJ2-5|many|-|TRBV6-5
CASSYGEETQYF
TGTGCCAGCAGTTACGGAGAGGAGACCCAGTACTTC
>TRBJ2-7|many|-|TRBV19
CASSIGGKDYEQYF
TGTGCCAGTAGTATCGGCGGGAAGGACTACGAGCAGTACTTC
>TRBJ2-1|-|-|TRBV12-3/TRBV12-4
CASSFRQSNEQFF
TGTGCCAGCAGTTTTAGACAGAGCAATGAGCAGTTCTTC
>TRBJ2-3|many|-|TRBV20-1
CSARGREDTQYF
TGCAGTGCTAGAGGCAGGGAAGATACGCAGTATTTT
>TRBJ1-4|-|TRBD1|TRBV7-9
CASSLVSKGAASEKQFF
TGTGCCAGCAGCTTAGTTTCCAAGGGGGCGGCTAGTGAAAAACAGTTTTTT
>TRBJ1-2|-|TRBD1|TRBV2
CASSPEITGDYGYTF
TGTGCCAGCAGTCCAGAAATTACAGGGGACTATGGCTACACCTTC
>TRBJ1-1|many|-|TRBV9
CASSPHWENTEAFF
TGTGCCAGCAGCCCACACTGGGAGAACACTGAAGCTTTCTTT
>TRBJ2-2|-|TRBD2|TRBV4-3
CASNHGIGGATGELFF
TGCGCCAGCAACCATGGGATCGGGGGGGCCACCGGGGAGCTGTTTTTT
>TRBJ2-7|many|-|TRBV28
CASSNAVEQYF
TGTGCCAGCAGTAATGCGGTCGAGCAGTACTTC
>TRBJ1-2|-|-|TRBV4-1
CASSQAWAGDVYTF
TGCGCCAGCAGCCAAGCTTGGGCAGGTGACGTCTACACCTTC
>TRBJ2-7|-|-|TRBV27
CASSLKGVAYEQYF
TGTGCCAGCAGTTTAAAGGGGGTAGCCTACGAGCAGTACTTC
>TRBJ2-4|few|-|TRBV7-9
CASSLVQGEWSENIQYF
TGTGCCAGCAGCTTAGTACAGGGCGAATGGTCCGAAAACATTCAGTACTTC
>TRBJ2-5|-|-|TRBV6-2/TRBV6-3
CASSYPVLKKETQYF
TGTGCCAGCAGTTATCCCGTTTTAAAAAAAGAGACCCAGTACTTC
>TRBJ1-5|many|-|TRBV7-9
CASSLEGRNQPQHF
TGTGCCAGCAGCTTAGAGGGTCGCAATCAGCCCCAGCATTTT
>TRBJ1-5|few|-|TRBV27
CASSLQGSNNQPQHF
TGTGCCAGCAGTTTACAGGGGTCGAACAATCAGCCCCAGCATTTT
>TRBJ1-1|few|TRBD1|TRBV12-3/TRBV12-4
CASSSDRGLAFF
TGTGCCAGCAGTTCAGACAGGGGGTTGGCTTTCTTT
>TRBJ2-1|-|-|TRBV4-1
CASSQVLARYNEQFF
TGCGCCAGCAGCCAGGTCCTAGCGCGCTACAATGAGCAGTTCTTC
>TRBJ2-3|few|-|TRBV24-1
CATSDSRWANTQYF
TGTGCCACCAGTGATTCCCGCTGGGCCAATACGCAGTATTTT
>TRBJ2-3|few|-|TRBV28
CASSQARLGASTDTQYF
TGTGCCAGCAGCCAAGCCCGGCTGGGGGCCAGCACAGATACGCAGTATTTT
>TRBJ1-1|-|-|TRBV20-1
CSAIEVLGSVNTEAFF
TGCAGTGCCATCGAGGTCTTGGGCAGCGTGAACACTGAAGCTTTCTTT
>TRBJ2-3|-|-|TRBV7-2
CASSSLDWLSGTDTQYF
TGTGCCAGCAGCTCCCTGGACTGGCTCTCTGGCACAGATACGCAGTATTTT
>TRBJ1-1|many|-|TRBV28
CASSSLQHTEAFF
TGTGCCAGCAGTTCCCTACAGCACACTGAAGCTTTCTTT
>TRBJ2-5|many|TRBD1|TRBV18
CASSPRDSVQETQYF
TGTGCCAGCTCACCCAGGGACAGTGTCCAAGAGACCCAGTACTTC
>TRBJ2-3|many|-|TRBV5-5
CASSSPGGVAADTQYF
TGTGCCAGCAGCTCGCCCGGAGGGGTAGCGGCGGATACGCAGTATTTT
>TRBJ2-4|many|-|TRBV7-8
CASSLDGRGRSKNIQYF
TGTGCCAGCAGCTTAGACGGGCGGGGGCGATCCAAAAACATTCAGTACTTC
>TRBJ2-3|-|-|TRBV7-6
CASSLVWLFADTQYF
TGTGCCAGCAGCTTAGTGTGGCTATTCGCAGATACGCAGTATTTT
>TRBJ1-4|few|-|TRBV7-9
CASSMKGRDEKLFF
TGTGCCAGCAGCATGAAAGGGCGTGATGAAAAACTGTTTTTT
>TRBJ2-5|-|TRBD2|TRBV20-1
CSATGASGRAPETQYF
TGCAGTGCTACAGGGGCTAGCGGGAGGGCCCCAGAGACCCAGTACTTC
>TRBJ1-1|-|-|TRBV6-5
CASSRSWTDNTEAFF
TGTGCCAGCAGTCGCTCGTGGACGGACAACACTGAAGCTTTCTTT
>TRBJ2-7|-|-|TRBV10-3
CAISETGSPYEQYF
TGTGCCATCAGTGAAACCGGGAGTCCGTACGAGCAGTACTTC
>TRBJ2-1|few|-|TRBV7-2
CASSLYLMTMELDNEQFF
TGTGCCAGCAGCTTATATCTAATGACTATGGAGTTAGACAATGAGCAGTTCTTC
>TRBJ1-1|-|-|TRBV4-2
CASSQDPGRGNTEAFF
TGTGCCAGCAGCCAAGATCCCGGCAGGGGGAACACTGAAGCTTTCTTT
>TRBJ1-1|-|-|TRBV2
CASSEYGVTEAFF
TGTGCCAGCAGTGAATATGGTGTCACTGAAGCTTTCTTT
>TRBJ2-7|few|TRBD2|TRBV11-2
CASSFSSGGNYEQYF
TGTGCCAGCAGCTTTTCTAGCGGGGGCAACTACGAGCAGTACTTC
>TRBJ2-2|many|-|TRBV7-9
CASSLSTGNTGELFF
TGTGCCAGCAGCTTATCTACGGGGAACACCGGGGAGCTGTTTTTT
>TRBJ1-5|many|-|TRBV20-1
CSAQERVSTFQPQHF
TGCAGTGCTCAGGAGAGGGTATCGACCTTTCAGCCCCAGCATTTT
>TRBJ2-7|many|-|TRBV9
CASSVGLGYEQYF
TGTGCCAGCAGCGTAGGTCTGGGGTACGAGCAGTACTTC
>TRBJ2-1|many|-|TRBV30
CAWSTGGRPSHNEQFF
TGTGCCTGGAGTACGGGTGGGAGGCCCTCCCACAATGAGCAGTTCTTC
>TRBJ1-1|many|-|TRBV6-2/TRBV6-3
CASSSLQVTMNTEAFF
TGTGCCAGCAGTTCCTTACAGGTAACAATGAACACTGAAGCTTTCTTT
>TRBJ2-5|-|-|TRBV7-6
CASSEQPTGVETQYF
TGTGCCAGCAGCGAACAACCGACAGGCGTGGAGACCCAGTACTTC
>TRBJ2-7|-|TRBD1|TRBV20-1
CSARSTGYDPYEQYF
TGCAGTGCTAGGTCGACAGGGTATGACCCCTACGAGCAGTACTTC
>TRBJ2-2|few|-|TRBV12-3/TRBV12-4
CASHSLDRELFF
TGTGCCAGCCACTCCCTGGATCGGGAGCTGTTTTTT
>TRBJ1-1|-|TRBD1|TRBV29-1
CSVEGRGSLHPAAFF
TGCAGCGTTGAAGGCAGGGGGAGTTTGCACCCTGCAGCTTTCTTT
>TRBJ2-3|-|-|TRBV30
CAWSSFAATDTQYF
TGTGCCTGGAGCTCTTTTGCGGCCACAGATACGCAGTATTTT
>TRBJ2-3|many|-|TRBV9
CASSPVEDFGPSADTQYF
TGTGCCAGCAGCCCTGTCGAGGATTTCGGTCCATCGGCAGATACGCAGTATTTT
>TRBJ2-7|few|TRBD1|TRBV27
CATKRQGSTYEQYF
TGTGCCACCAAGCGACAGGGGAGTACGTACGAGCAGTACTTC
>TRBJ2-5|-|-|TRBV5-1
CASSLGGGKGTQYF
TGCGCCAGCAGCTTGGGAGGGGGAAAAGGGACCCAGTACTTC
>TRBJ2-1|-|TRBD2|TRBV12-3/TRBV12-4
CASRAGGPSPYNEQFF
TGTGCCAGCAGGGCGGGAGGGCCGTCCCCCTACAATGAGCAGTTCTTC
>TRBJ2-3|few|-|TRBV7-9
CASSFWTDTQYF
TGTGCCAGCAGCTTCTGGACAGATACGCAGTATTTT